Sequencing of this T cell receptor beta chain was carried out in a study of shared clonotypes between healthy human individuals. Comments on this clone: Its antigen is currently unknown.

Study-wide results and caveats: Naive CD4 clonotypes were shared across several donors at roughly 5%.

V dropped 4 bases and J dropped 6 bases, with 14 bases sitting between them. This CDR3 has 14 residues. Germline V CDR1 and CDR2: SGHRS, YFSETQ. The authors' processing: Because ImmunoSEQ provided only junction sequences with no quality scores, the filtering differed. The table came from immunoSEQ multiplex PCR; TCRdb's copy has only in-frame clones and leaves some out. The V and J calls and clone size were taken over from that table, and D and trimming were inferred from the DNA. The sample has about 1.5 million clones; roughly 96% are singletons. CD4+ cells underwent separation, giving CD45RA+ naive and CD45RA-negative memory subsets.

The chain has TRBV5-1 and TRBJ2-1, with a tentative D call TRBD2 (6 bases). Sequencing was performed on naive CD4+ T cells sorted from blood. As for subset: CD45RA+ positively selected. This TCR was recovered from a man aged 25-45 years in good health. In DNA form, the CDR3 reads TGCGCCAGCAGCGGACTAACTAGTTTCAATGAGCAGTTCTTC. This codes for CASSGLTSFNEQFF.